Following are 25 T cell receptor beta chains from one sample sequenced in a study of CD8 T cells in Susac syndrome. An amount of RNA that ranged from roughly 0.45 to 1 ug was reverse transcribed with random hexamers. TCRdb re-analysed the immunoSEQ multiplex PCR reads in MiXCR, keeping a single row per CDR3 protein. The table has about 300,000 distinct CDR3 sequences, just over 90% seen once. The sequenced sample consisted of CD4+ T cells from PBMCs. These receptors came from a human donor with multiple sclerosis.

In this sample, this clonotype turned up a few times. The V gene is TRBV6-5, the J gene TRBJ2-7; no reliable D call. With 6 bases removed from V and 2 bases from J, the gap between germline ends came to 11 bases. Per germline, CDR1 MNHEY and CDR2 SVGAGI. The CDR3 has 13 amino acids. The CDR3 here is CASSRTATYEQYF. DNA of the CDR3: TGTGCCAGCAGCCGGACGGCCACCTACGAGCAGTACTTC.

The V gene is TRBV7-9, the J gene TRBJ1-6, with 7 bases that match TRBD1. Per the germline V gene, CDR1 is SEHNR and CDR2 is FQNEAQ (reference sequence). V dropped 1 base and J dropped 3; count of bases not matched to a gene: 9. CDR3 size: 18 residues. CDR3 bases: TGTGCCAGCAGCTTAGGGAGCGACAGGGTAGACTATAATTCACCCCTCCACTTT. Its protein product is CASSLGSDRVDYNSPLHF.

The V and J genes are TRBV29-1 and TRBJ2-2; weak D call: TRBD2 (6 bases). V lost 4 bases to trimming and J lost 1 base, with 7 bases between them. The germline gives CDR1 SQVTM, CDR2 ANQGSEA. The CDR3 length is 13 residues. CDR3 DNA sequence: TGCAGCGTTGCGGGAGTGAACACCGGGGAGCTGTTTTTT. Its translation is CSVAGVNTGELFF.

The chain couples TRBV6-6 to TRBJ2-7; D is undetermined. With 4 bases removed from V and 7 bases from J, the gap between germline ends came to 20 bases. The CDR3 runs to 15 residues. Per the germline V gene, CDR1 is MNHNY and CDR2 is SVGAGI (reference sequence). In nucleotides, the CDR3 is TGTGCCAGCAGTTTTTTCTCGGGCCCCGTCGGGGAGCAGTACTTC. This codes for CASSFFSGPVGEQYF.

V is TRBV20-1 and J is TRBJ2-6; D gene ambiguous. Deletions cut 3 bases from V and 4 bases from J, with 4 bases between. The CDR3 sequence is 12 residues long. CDR1 and CDR2 (germline): DFQATT, SNEGSKA (reference sequence). In DNA form, the CDR3 reads TGCAGTGCTAGGGTGGGGGCCAACGTCCTGACTTTC. The encoded protein is CSARVGANVLTF.

The chain employs TRBV12-3 or TRBV12-4 and TRBJ2-3; D might be TRBD2 (5 bases). This CDR3 comprises 13 residues. Trimming cost V 8 bases and J 2 bases, with 11 bases left between them. In nucleotides, the CDR3 is TGTGCCAGCGACAACGGGATCACAGATACGCAGTATTTT. Its protein is CASDNGITDTQYF.

This rearrangement joins TRBV7-3 to TRBJ2-1; D might be TRBD1 or TRBD2, each matching 6 bases. In germline, CDR1 is SGHTA, CDR2 FQGTGA. The CDR3 loop spans 15 amino acids. Trimming pared 0 bases from V and 5 bases from J, leaving 11 bases between. The CDR3 loop reads CASSLTGGRNNEQFF. DNA of the CDR3: TGTGCCAGCAGCTTAACCGGGGGCAGGAACAATGAGCAGTTCTTC.

The chain combines TRBV11-2 with TRBJ2-2; 11 bases line up with TRBD2. CDR1 and CDR2 from the germline V gene are SGHAT and FQNNGV. This CDR3 comprises 15 residues. After removal of 6 bases from V and 4 bases from J, the junction contained 4 bases not matched to a gene. This CDR3 reads CASSLGTSGTGELFF. The DNA of the CDR3 is TGTGCCAGCAGTCTCGGGACTAGCGGCACCGGGGAGCTGTTTTTT.

V is TRBV5-4 and J is TRBJ2-1; D unresolved. This CDR3 is built from 15 residues. Germline V lookup: CDR1 SGHNT, CDR2 YYREEE (reference sequence). The ends were cut back, 4 bases at V and 0 bases at J, with 11 bases in the middle. In DNA form, the CDR3 reads TGTGCCAGCAGCCTGAGAAAAAGCTCCTACAATGAGCAGTTCTTC. This gives the protein CASSLRKSSYNEQFF.

The V and J genes are TRBV7-9 and TRBJ2-3; 9 positions match TRBD2. The J segment lost 2 bases and the V segment lost 5 bases, leaving 8 bases of the junction unmatched. The CDR3 is made up of 16 amino acids. The germline gives CDR1 SEHNR, CDR2 FQNEAQ (reference sequence). CDR3 sequence: CASSRSGGQNTDTQYF. Written as DNA, the CDR3 is TGTGCCAGCAGCCGAAGCGGGGGGCAAAACACAGATACGCAGTATTTT. Full variable domain (missing parts from reference TRBV7-9 and TRBJ2-3): DTGVSQNPRHKITKRGQNVTFRCDPISEHNRLYWYRQTLGQGPEFLTYFQNEAQLEKSRLLSDRFSAERPKGSFSTLEIQRTEQGDSAMYLCASSRSGGQNTDTQYFGPGTRLTVL.

This clonotype was observed a few times. V and J are TRBV5-6 and TRBJ2-6; maybe TRBD2 (5 bases). Germline V gene sequence: CDR1 SGHDT, CDR2 YYEEEE. This CDR3 region has 15 residues. The V gene lost 5 bases and the J gene lost 0 bases, with 9 bases spanning the gap. The CDR3 coding sequence is TGTGCCAGCAGTTTCCGGGGCTCTGGGGCCAACGTCCTGACTTTC. This codes for CASSFRGSGANVLTF.

The rearrangement uses TRBV5-1 and TRBJ2-1, with unresolved D. V was pared by 0 bases and J by 2 bases, with 9 bases between. The germline CDR1 and CDR2 sequences are SGHRS and YFSETQ. This CDR3 region has 15 residues. The CDR3 spells CASSLGESTYNEQFF. CDR3 DNA: TGCGCCAGCAGCTTGGGAGAATCAACCTACAATGAGCAGTTCTTC.

V and J are TRBV5-1 and TRBJ1-1; maybe TRBD1 (6 bases). The CDR3 sequence is 17 residues long. The germline CDR1 and CDR2 sequences are SGHRS and YFSETQ. V was cut by 0 bases and J by 1 base, with 16 bases left in between. The DNA of the CDR3 is TGCGCCAGCAGCTTGGCCGGTTCGGCAGGGGCGAACACTGAAGCTTTCTTT. Translation: CASSLAGSAGANTEAFF.

The chain combines TRBV3-1 with TRBJ1-5; D gene uncertain. Trimming took off 0 bases at V and 4 bases at J, with 7 bases between the two ends. CDR3 length: 14 amino acids. The germline CDR1 and CDR2 sequences are LGHDT and YNNKEL (reference sequence). The CDR3 DNA follows: TGTGCCAGCAGCCAAGATGCGGGAAATCAGCCCCAGCATTTT. It translates to CASSQDAGNQPQHF. The variable domain in full, completed from reference TRBV3-1 and TRBJ1-5, reads DTAVSQTPKYLVTQMGNDKSIKCEQNLGHDTMYWYKQDSKKFLKIMFSYNNKELIINETVPNRFSPKSPDKAHLNLHINSLELGDSAVYFCASSQDAGNQPQHFGDGTRLSIL.

The rearrangement joins TRBV30 to TRBJ2-1; D possibly matches TRBD1 or TRBD2 (5 bases each). The V gene lost 0 bases and the J gene lost 9 bases, with 12 bases spanning the gap. This CDR3 is built from 13 residues. Germline CDR1 is GTSNPN and CDR2 is SVGIG (reference sequence). CDR3 in DNA: TGTGCCTGGAGTGTTCGAGGGGACGGTGAGCAGTTCTTC. This codes for CAWSVRGDGEQFF.

The J gene is TRBJ1-2, the V gene TRBV5-1, with 7 bases matching TRBD1. Germline V lookup: CDR1 SGHRS, CDR2 YFSETQ. There are 16 residues in the CDR3. The V and J ends lost 0 bases and 1 base, in that order; junction bases with no gene match: 6. In DNA, the CDR3 is TGCGCCAGCAGCTTGGATAGGGGGCGCGATAACTATGGCTACACCTTC. Residues: CASSLDRGRDNYGYTF.

A note on this clonotype: At one of its ends the junction is not consistent with the germline gene, which may arise from a read error. The chain combines TRBV7-7 with TRBJ2-7, with 7 bases matching TRBD2. The CDR3 consists of 16 residues. Germline V gene sequence: CDR1 SSHAT, CDR2 FNYEAQ (reference sequence). In nucleotides, the CDR3 is TGTGCTAGCAGCCCGTCAGGGACGGGAGGCGGCGGCGAGCAGTACTTC. It specifies CASSPSGTGGGGEQYF. Filled out from reference TRBV7-7 and TRBJ2-7, the complete variable domain reads GAGVSQSPRYKVTKRGQDVTLRCDPISSHATLYWYQQALGQGPEFLTYFNYEAQPDKSGLPSDRFSAERPEGSISTLTIQRTEQRDSAMYRCASSPSGTGGGGEQYFGPGTRLTVT.

This chain uses TRBV18 with TRBJ1-1, with 7 nucleotides matching TRBD1. The V gene end was trimmed by 3 bases and the J gene end by 3 bases; junction bases not matched to a gene: 4. Germline CDR1 KGHSH, CDR2 LQKENI. The CDR3 length is 14 residues. CDR3 nucleotide sequence: TGTGCCAGCTCACCGACAGGGCGGGACACTGAAGCTTTCTTT. Residues: CASSPTGRDTEAFF.

This clonotype was recorded only once. V usage is TRBV5-4 and J usage is TRBJ2-5, with D unresolved. The germline V gene has CDR1 SGHNT and CDR2 YYREEE (reference sequence). The length of the CDR3 is 14 residues. Trimming removed 5 bases at V and 2 bases at J, with 13 bases between. The CDR3 here is CASSSQDGQETQYF. CDR3 DNA sequence: TGTGCCAGCAGTTCACAAGATGGGCAAGAGACCCAGTACTTC.

The gene calls are TRBV28 and TRBJ2-1; D is perhaps TRBD2 (5 bases). The CDR3 extends over 15 amino acids. V lost 5 bases and J lost 2, with 13 bases in between. From germline, CDR1 is MDHEN and CDR2 SYDVKM. The CDR3 loop reads CASSRDRGTYNEQFF. As DNA, the CDR3 is TGTGCCAGCAGTCGGGATAGAGGGACCTACAATGAGCAGTTCTTC.

The chain employs TRBV7-8 and TRBJ1-1; a weak D match, TRBD1 (5 bases). V was clipped by 3 bases and J by 10 bases, with 12 bases between them. CDR1 is SGHVS and CDR2 is FQNEAQ in the germline V gene. This CDR3 comprises 12 residues. CDR3 amino acids: CASSFPDRRAFF. The CDR3 coding sequence is TGTGCCAGCAGCTTCCCCGACAGAAGAGCTTTCTTT.

The V call is TRBV6-1, the J call TRBJ1-1; the D gene is possibly TRBD1 (5 bases). Deletions cut 5 bases from V and 3 bases from J, with 16 bases between. Germline CDR1 MNHNS, CDR2 SASEGT. CDR3 size: 15 residues. CDR3 nucleotides: TGTGCCAGCAGTAAGCGTACAGGTGGGGACACTGAAGCTTTCTTT. The encoded protein is CASSKRTGGDTEAFF.

J is TRBJ2-1 and V is TRBV7-3; 10 nucleotides align to TRBD2. CDR3 size: 18 residues. The V and J ends lost 5 bases and 2 bases, in that order; junction bases with no gene match: 12. The germline gives CDR1 SGHTA, CDR2 FQGTGA. The CDR3 region is CASSPTLPSGGTYNEQFF. The CDR3 DNA sequence: TGTGCCAGCAGCCCCACGTTACCTAGCGGGGGCACCTACAATGAGCAGTTCTTC.

The gene calls are TRBV15 and TRBJ2-7; perhaps TRBD1 as D (6 bases). The CDR3 is 14 amino acids. V lost 0 bases and J lost 6, with 12 bases in between. CDR1 is LNHNV, CDR2 YYDKDF, per germline (reference sequence). Here the CDR3 reads CATSRDLARGEQYF. CDR3 in DNA: TGTGCCACCAGCAGAGATTTAGCCAGGGGCGAGCAGTACTTC.

The chain joins TRBV4-1 to TRBJ2-1; 9 bases agree with TRBD2. This CDR3 is built from 16 residues. Per germline, CDR1 MGHRA and CDR2 YSYEKL. J was trimmed by 7 bases and V by 5 bases; bases with no gene match: 12. CDR3 region: CASSFGSGGFQNEQFF. The CDR3 coding sequence is TGCGCCAGCAGCTTCGGGAGCGGGGGGTTTCAAAATGAGCAGTTCTTC.